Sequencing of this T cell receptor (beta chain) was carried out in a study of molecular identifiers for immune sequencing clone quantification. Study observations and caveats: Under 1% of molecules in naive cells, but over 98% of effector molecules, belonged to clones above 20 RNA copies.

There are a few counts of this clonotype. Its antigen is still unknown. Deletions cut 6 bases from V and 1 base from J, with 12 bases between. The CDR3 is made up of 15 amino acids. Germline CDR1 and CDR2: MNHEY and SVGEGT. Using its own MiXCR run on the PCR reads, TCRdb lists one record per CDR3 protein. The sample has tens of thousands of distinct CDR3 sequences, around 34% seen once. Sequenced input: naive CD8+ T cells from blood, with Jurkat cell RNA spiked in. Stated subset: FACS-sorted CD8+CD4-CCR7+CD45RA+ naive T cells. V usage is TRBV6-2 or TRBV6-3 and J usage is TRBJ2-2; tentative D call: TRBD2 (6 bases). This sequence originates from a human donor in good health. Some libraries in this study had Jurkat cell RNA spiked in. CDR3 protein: CASSPLALNTGELFF. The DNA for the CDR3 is TGTGCCAGCAGCCCACTAGCCCTGAACACCGGGGAGCTGTTTTTT.